This section outlines one TCR beta chain sequence together with its context. CDR3 size: 14 residues. Per germline, CDR1 MNHNS and CDR2 SASEGT. V lost 2 bases to trimming and J lost 3 bases, with 10 bases between them. This entry comes from a study of T cell changes during pregnancy in multiple sclerosis. Measured with immunoSEQ multiplex PCR; TCRdb has only the in-frame clones, and not every one. The sample records tens of thousands of clones, about 90% being singletons. This receptor was identified in a female donor in good health, enrolled as a control in a pregnancy study. The rearrangement links TRBV6-1 to TRBJ1-2; D is unresolved. The sample consisted of peripheral blood, taken after pregnancy. The CDR3 region has the DNA TGTGCCAGCAGTGAATGGGGAGAGTACTATGGCTACACCTTC. Translated, it gives CASSEWGEYYGYTF.